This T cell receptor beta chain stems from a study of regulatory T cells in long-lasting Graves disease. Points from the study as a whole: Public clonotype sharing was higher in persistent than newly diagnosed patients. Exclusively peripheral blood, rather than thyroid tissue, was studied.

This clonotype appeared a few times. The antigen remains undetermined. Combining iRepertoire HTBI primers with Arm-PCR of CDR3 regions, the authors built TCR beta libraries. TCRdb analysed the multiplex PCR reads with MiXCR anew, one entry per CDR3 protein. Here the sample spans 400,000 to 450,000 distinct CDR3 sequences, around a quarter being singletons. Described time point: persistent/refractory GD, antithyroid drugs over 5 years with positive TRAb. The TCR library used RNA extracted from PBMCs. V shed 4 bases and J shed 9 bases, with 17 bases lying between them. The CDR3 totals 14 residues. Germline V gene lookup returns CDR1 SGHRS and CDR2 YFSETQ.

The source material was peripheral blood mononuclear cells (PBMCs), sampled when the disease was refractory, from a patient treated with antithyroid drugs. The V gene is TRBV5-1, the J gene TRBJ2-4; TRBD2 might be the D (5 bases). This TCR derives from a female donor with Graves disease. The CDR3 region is CASSPAGGATIQYF. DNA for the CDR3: TGCGCCAGCAGCCCCGCAGGAGGAGCGACCATTCAGTACTTC. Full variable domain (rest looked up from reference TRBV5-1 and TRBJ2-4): KAGVTQTPRYLIKTRGQQVTLSCSPISGHRSVSWYQQTPGQGLQFLFEYFSETQRNKGNFPGRFSGRQFSNSRSEMNVSTLELGDSALYLCASSPAGGATIQYFGAGTRLSVL.